This T cell receptor beta chain was captured by sequencing in a study of T cells in Graves' hyperthyroidism and ophthalmopathy. Remarks on this clonotype: Antigen specificity is unknown.

The V gene's germline CDR1 is MNHEY and CDR2 SMNVEV (reference sequence). V dropped 5 bases and J dropped 0; count of bases not matched to a gene: 7. This CDR3 has 16 amino acids. The TCR beta CDR3 regions underwent amplification using RNA transcripts as the source. A set of HTBI primers served as the primers for a first-round RT-PCR of the TCR CDR3. TCRdb re-analysed the multiplex PCR reads in MiXCR, keeping a single row per CDR3 protein. The sample holds roughly 500,000 distinct CDR3 sequences, approximately 48% seen once. Study-wide results and caveats: Most clonotypes expanded in thyroid above 0.001 were likewise present in blood. The model forecast ophthalmopathy, anticipating it by a median around 6.5 months before onset.

The sequence was collected from an adult woman with Graves' disease, either hyperthyroidism or ophthalmopathy (not recorded which). The chain links TRBV27 to TRBJ2-5; 9 bases line up with TRBD2. Input material: peripheral blood or thyroid tissue (not recorded which). The CDR3 DNA reads TGTGCCAGCAGTGCGGGGGGGGACCCGTACCAAGAGACCCAGTACTTC. Its protein is CASSAGGDPYQETQYF.